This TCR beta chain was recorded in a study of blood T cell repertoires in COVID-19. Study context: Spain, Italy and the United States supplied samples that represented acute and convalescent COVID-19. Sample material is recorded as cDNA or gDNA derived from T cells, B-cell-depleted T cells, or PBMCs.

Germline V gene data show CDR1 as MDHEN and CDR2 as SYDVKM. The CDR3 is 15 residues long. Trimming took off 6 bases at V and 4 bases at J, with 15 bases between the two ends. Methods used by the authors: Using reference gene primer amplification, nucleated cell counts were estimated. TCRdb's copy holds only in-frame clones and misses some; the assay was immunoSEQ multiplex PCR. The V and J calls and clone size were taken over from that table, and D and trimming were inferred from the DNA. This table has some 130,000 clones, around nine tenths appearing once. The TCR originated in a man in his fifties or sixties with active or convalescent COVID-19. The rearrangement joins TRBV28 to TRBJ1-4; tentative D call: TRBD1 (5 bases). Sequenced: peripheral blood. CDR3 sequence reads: CASSPMTALNEKLFF. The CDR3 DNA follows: TGTGCCAGCAGCCCCATGACAGCCCTTAATGAAAAACTGTTTTTT.